The T cell receptor beta chain described here comes from a study of blood T cell repertoires in COVID-19. Background on the study: T cells, B-cell-depleted T cells, or PBMCs provided the cDNA or gDNA that served as material.

Per the authors' pipeline: For nucleated cells, counts were estimated from reference gene primer amplification. TCRdb's copy holds only in-frame clones and misses some; the assay was immunoSEQ multiplex PCR. That table supplies the V and J calls and clone size; D and trimming were determined from the DNA. The sample consists of about 88,000 clones, 70% to 90% of them appearing once. Only one count was recorded for this clone. The identical CDR3 is also encoded by other nucleotide sequences in the sample. Per the germline V gene, CDR1 is LNHDA and CDR2 is SQIVND (reference sequence). This CDR3 spans 14 amino acids. V was pared by 4 bases and J by 1 base, with 10 bases between.

This TCR came from a woman over 75 with acute or convalescent COVID-19. The sequencing sample was made of peripheral blood. This chain uses TRBV19 with TRBJ1-1; the D gene is possibly TRBD1 (5 bases). The CDR3 DNA is TGTGCCAGTAGTACCACAGGAAGGAACACTGAAGCTTTCTTT. As protein: CASSTTGRNTEAFF.